This TCR beta chain was sequenced in a study of blood T cell repertoires in COVID-19. This clone was picked up one time. Germline V gene lookup returns CDR1 SGHAT and CDR2 FQNNGV. V lost 5 bases, J lost 6 bases, and 15 bases lay in between. The CDR3 is made up of 14 amino acids. Profiling relied on immunoSEQ multiplex PCR, and the TCRdb table lists in-frame clones only, not all of them. The top ten clones hold 3.5% to 4% of a sample with about 200,000 clones, 65% to 90% of them seen once. Ages ranged from about 18 to 89 years, with residence in 20 to 30 US areas. The chain is built from TRBV11-2 and TRBJ2-3; TRBD1 might be the D (5 bases). This TCR was sampled from a middle-aged woman with acute COVID-19. The sample comprised PBMCs or T cells enriched from blood (not recorded which). CDR3 coding DNA: TGTGCCAGCAGCCCTCGAGTGACAGCTGATACGCAGTATTTT. This codes for CASSPRVTADTQYF.